A selection of T cell receptor beta chains follows, all from one sample in a study of metastatic and nonmetastatic thyroid tumors. MiXCR re-clonotyped the PCR reads for TCRdb. The sample holds approximately 40,000 clones; under 25% are singletons and the top ten take 15%. Material for sequencing was blood. These receptors were collected from a female donor with papillary thyroid cancer or a benign thyroid nodule (not recorded which). Some clones in this sample may be carry-over from other donors' samples. CDR3s include the opening cysteine and the closing phenylalanine or tryptophan. D genes are given only for firm matches. Size is stated for part of the rows, as once, few or many counts, or as a class when the clone is expanded.

d_gene	abundance	v_gene	j_gene	CDR3aa	CDR3nt
TRBD2	many	TRBV20-1	TRBJ2-1	CSASRGTSGRIGNEQFF	TGCAGTGCTAGTCGTGGGACTAGCGGGAGGATTGGGAATGAGCAGTTCTTC
.	.	TRBV2	TRBJ2-7	CASSDPDIGNEQYF	TGTGCCAGCAGTGACCCCGATATCGGTAACGAGCAGTACTTC
.	many	TRBV30	TRBJ2-1	CAWRNTGWANGEQFF	TGTGCCTGGAGAAACACAGGGTGGGCTAACGGGGAGCAGTTCTTC
TRBD2	medium-sized	TRBV27	TRBJ2-7	CASSQQLAGAYEQYF	TGTGCCAGCAGTCAACAACTAGCGGGAGCCTACGAGCAGTACTTC
.	few	TRBV7-2	TRBJ1-2	CASSSGGYGYTF	TGTGCCAGCAGTTCTGGGGGATATGGCTACACCTTC
TRBD1	few	TRBV6-1	TRBJ1-2	CASSLGTECYGYTF	TGTGCCAGCAGCCTCGGGACAGAGTGTTATGGCTACACCTTC
.	.	TRBV20-1	TRBJ2-7	CSARDFSYEQYF	TGCAGTGCACGGGACTTCTCCTACGAGCAGTACTTC
.	.	TRBV20-1	TRBJ1-1	CSASPPPGATESFF	TGCAGTGCTAGTCCCCCCCCGGGGGCCACTGAATCTTTCTTT
TRBD2	many	TRBV2	TRBJ2-7	CASRGRAGAYEQYF	TGTGCCAGCAGAGGCAGGGCGGGGGCCTACGAGCAGTACTTC
.	many	TRBV5-1	TRBJ2-5	CASSLILDKETQYF	TGCGCCAGCAGCTTAATACTGGACAAAGAGACCCAGTACTTC
.	many	TRBV11-2	TRBJ2-5	CATEYLEETQYF	TGTGCCACCGAGTACCTGGAGGAGACCCAGTACTTC
.	few	TRBV24-1	TRBJ1-2	CATSWYSNYGYTF	TGCGCCACCAGTTGGTACAGCAACTATGGCTACACCTTC
.	many	TRBV20-1	TRBJ1-1	CSARVEGSNTEAFF	TGCAGTGCTAGAGTGGAAGGGTCGAACACTGAAGCTTTCTTT
TRBD2	many	TRBV5-1	TRBJ2-3	CASSPPGREVTDTQYF	TGCGCCAGCAGCCCACCGGGACGGGAGGTCACAGATACGCAGTATTTT
.	few	TRBV5-1	TRBJ2-7	CASSLAGGSSYEQYF	TGCGCCAGCAGCTTGGCCGGGGGAAGCTCCTACGAGCAGTACTTC
TRBD2	medium-sized	TRBV6-1	TRBJ2-7	CASSEFGTSREQYF	TGTGCCAGCAGTGAATTCGGGACTAGCCGCGAGCAGTACTTC
.	.	TRBV2	TRBJ1-1	CASTRGGLRHTEAFF	TGTGCCAGCACTAGAGGTGGTCTTCGACACACTGAAGCTTTCTTT
.	many	TRBV12-3/TRBV12-4	TRBJ2-4	CASMRGGVDIQYF	TGTGCCAGCATGAGGGGGGGGGTAGACATTCAGTACTTC
.	.	TRBV5-4	TRBJ1-2	CASSLVSVGHGYTF	TGTGCCAGCAGCTTGGTATCGGTCGGCCATGGCTACACCTTC
.	few	TRBV28	TRBJ1-2	CAIMAFNYGYTF	TGTGCCATCATGGCGTTTAACTATGGCTACACCTTC
.	many	TRBV19	TRBJ1-1	CASSRTMNTEAFF	TGTGCCAGTTCGAGGACAATGAACACTGAAGCTTTCTTT
.	many	TRBV29-1	TRBJ2-1	CSVGQQDYGEQFF	TGCAGCGTTGGTCAACAGGATTATGGTGAGCAGTTCTTC
.	.	TRBV30	TRBJ2-7	CAWSRSRYEQYF	TGTGCCTGGAGTCGTAGTCGGTACGAGCAGTACTTC
.	many	TRBV12-3/TRBV12-4	TRBJ1-5	CASSLWGSQPQHF	TGTGCCAGCAGTTTATGGGGGAGTCAGCCCCAGCATTTT
TRBD2	many	TRBV13	TRBJ2-1	CASSSPAGLATHNEQFF	TGTGCCAGCAGCTCACCCGCGGGACTAGCGACCCACAATGAGCAGTTCTTC
.	.	TRBV10-3	TRBJ2-7	CAISLPNLNEQYF	TGTGCCATCAGCCTACCCAACCTCAACGAGCAGTACTTC
.	.	TRBV15	TRBJ1-2	CATSRVRGGVKYGYTF	TGTGCCACCAGCAGAGTAAGGGGCGGTGTTAAATATGGCTACACATTC